The 8 T cell receptor beta chains reported below all come from one sample, sequenced in a study of human T cells and chemical hapten exposure. Documented time point: pre-sensitization, week 0. Regarding treatment: therapeutic diphenylcyclopropenone sensitization with weekly scalp DPC. In TCRdb, the RACE reads were re-called with MiXCR into one record per CDR3 protein. The sample comprises 300,000 to 400,000 distinct CDR3 sequences, more than 4.5% of which are singletons, and around 2.6% rests with the top ten. This specimen consisted of whole blood, obtained in connection with sensitization to the hapten diphenylcyclopropenone (DPC). The receptor source for this set is a woman aged 50 to 60 with alopecia areata. Some clones in this sample may be carry-over from other donors' samples.

This clonotype was seen ten or more times. The chain couples TRBV24-1 to TRBJ2-7; perhaps TRBD2 as D (5 bases). Trimming stripped 5 bases from V and 2 bases from J, with 9 bases between. Germline V gives CDR1 KGHDR, CDR2 SFDVKD. This CDR3 is 13 amino acids long. The CDR3 sequence is CATSAGGPYEQYF. In nucleotides, the CDR3 is TGTGCCACCAGTGCAGGCGGGCCCTACGAGCAGTACTTC.

The table lists this clonotype with many counts. The chain has TRBV4-3 and TRBJ1-5; D not resolved. Germline CDR1 and CDR2: LGHNA and YSLEER. The CDR3 consists of 14 residues. Trimming left V 3 bases short and J 3 bases short, with 9 bases between. CDR3 amino acids: CASSQTTANQPQHF. The CDR3 nucleotides read TGCGCCAGCAGCCAGACGACGGCCAATCAGCCCCAGCATTTT.

The V gene is TRBV2, the J gene TRBJ2-3, with TRBD2 identical over 9 bases. Germline V lookup: CDR1 SNHLY, CDR2 FYNNEI. V shed 3 bases, J shed 4 bases, and the junction held 2 bases outside the gene matches. The CDR3 extends over 14 amino acids. In DNA, the CDR3 is TGTGCCAGCAGTGAGGGACTAGCCTCAGATACGCAGTATTTT. Amino acids: CASSEGLASDTQYF.

This clonotype was recorded a few times. The chain links TRBV9 to TRBJ2-3; 8 positions match TRBD2. Germline V gives CDR1 SGDLS, CDR2 YYNGEE. Trimming cost V 4 bases and J 2 bases; bases outside gene matches: 6. CDR3 size: 15 residues. CDR3 coding DNA: TGTGCCAGCAGCCCGGGACTAGTCCCCACAGATACGCAGTATTTT. Translated, it gives CASSPGLVPTDTQYF.

Only a few counts were recorded for this clonotype. The V gene is TRBV13, the J gene TRBJ2-1; 11 bases agree with TRBD2. The germline CDR1 and CDR2 sequences are PRHDT and FYEKMQ (reference sequence). CDR3 length equals 16 residues. After removal of 5 bases from V and 4 bases from J, the junction contained 7 bases not matched to a gene. The CDR3 coding sequence is TGTGCCAGCAGCATCGATCTAGCGGGGGGATACAATGAGCAGTTCTTC. It yields the protein CASSIDLAGGYNEQFF.

This clonotype was counted between two and nine times. The V call is TRBV20-1, the J call TRBJ2-3, with 7 bases matching TRBD2. Trimming took 1 base from V and 0 from J; bases not matched to a gene: 4. This CDR3 comprises 15 residues. Germline V CDR1 and CDR2: DFQATT, SNEGSKA (reference sequence). The CDR3 nucleotides read TGCAGTGCTAGAGGCACTAGCGCTAGCACAGATACGCAGTATTTT. Translation: CSARGTSASTDTQYF.

This clonotype showed up many times. V is TRBV24-1 and J is TRBJ2-1; D gene uncertain. The CDR3 spans 12 residues. The germline V gene encodes CDR1 KGHDR and CDR2 SFDVKD. The ends were cut back, 5 bases at V and 1 base at J, with 2 bases in the middle. CDR3: CATSGSYNEQFF. For the CDR3, the DNA is TGTGCCACCAGTGGTTCCTACAATGAGCAGTTCTTC.

There are many counts of this clonotype. This chain connects TRBV7-9 to TRBJ2-5, with TRBD1 matching over 7 bases. V dropped 5 bases and J dropped 0; count of bases not matched to a gene: 9. The CDR3 extends over 16 amino acids. Germline CDR1 is SEHNR and CDR2 is FQNEAQ (reference sequence). As DNA, the CDR3 is TGTGCCAGCAGCCCTAAGGGACAGATAAACCAAGAGACCCAGTACTTC. Translating gives CASSPKGQINQETQYF.